This T cell receptor beta chain came from a study of tumor and adjacent non-tumor tissue in lung cancer. Findings and limits, study-wide: Tumor tissue had significantly higher TCR diversity than normal lung.

TCRbeta libraries were built with three rounds of nested PCR, modified from ARM-PCR. In TCRdb, the multiplex PCR reads were re-called with MiXCR into one record per CDR3 protein. There are roughly 120,000 distinct CDR3 sequences in the sample; around 57% occur only once, and around a fifth lies in the top ten. Of note for this clonotype: The antigen remains unidentified.

The CDR3 extends over 16 amino acids. Trimming cost V 10 bases and J 7 bases; bases outside gene matches: 18. Germline values: CDR1 MDHEN, CDR2 SYDVKM. The template was RNA from unsorted bulk tissue. This non-tumor lung sample came from over 3 cm beyond the tumor edge. The sequencing input was distant non-tumor lung tissue. The V and J genes are TRBV28 and TRBJ2-1, with 8 positions matching TRBD2. This TCR was recovered from a man in his sixties with non-small cell lung cancer. CDR3 coding DNA: TGTGCCATCAGCGCCCACCGGGGCGGGGGGAATAATGAGCAGTTCTTC. It encodes CAISAHRGGGNNEQFF.